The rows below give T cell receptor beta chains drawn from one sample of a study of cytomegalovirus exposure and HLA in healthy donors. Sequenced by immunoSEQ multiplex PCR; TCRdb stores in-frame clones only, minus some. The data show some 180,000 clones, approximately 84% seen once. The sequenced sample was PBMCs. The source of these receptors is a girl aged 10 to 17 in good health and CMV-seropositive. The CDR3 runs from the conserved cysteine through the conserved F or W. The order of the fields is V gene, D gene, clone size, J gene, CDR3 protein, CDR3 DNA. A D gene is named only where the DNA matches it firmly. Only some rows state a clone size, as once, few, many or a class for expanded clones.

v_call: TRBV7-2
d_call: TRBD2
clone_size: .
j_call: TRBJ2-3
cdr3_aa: CASSRRLAGGTDTQYF
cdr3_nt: TGTGCCAGCAGCCGAAGACTAGCGGGAGGTACAGATACGCAGTATTTT

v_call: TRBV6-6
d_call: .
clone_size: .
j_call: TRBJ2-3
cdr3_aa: CASSYSPLIRDTQYF
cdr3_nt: TGTGCCAGCAGTTACTCGCCACTAATTCGAGATACGCAGTATTTT

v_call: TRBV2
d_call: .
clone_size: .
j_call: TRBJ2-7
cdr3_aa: CASEGSPGDEQYF
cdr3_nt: TGTGCCAGCGAAGGCTCACCAGGGGACGAGCAGTACTTC

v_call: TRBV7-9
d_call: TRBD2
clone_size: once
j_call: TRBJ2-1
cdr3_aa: CASSYKAGGGDEQFF
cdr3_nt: TGTGCCAGCAGCTACAAAGCGGGAGGCGGCGATGAGCAGTTCTTC

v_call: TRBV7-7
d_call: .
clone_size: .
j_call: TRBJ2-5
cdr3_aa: CASSSAAGQETQYF
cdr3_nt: TGTGCCAGCAGCTCCGCCGCCGGTCAAGAGACCCAGTACTTC

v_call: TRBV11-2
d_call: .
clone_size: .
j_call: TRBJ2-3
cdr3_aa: CASSLEGARKTQYF
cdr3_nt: TGTGCCAGCAGCTTAGAGGGCGCTCGTAAGACGCAGTATTTT

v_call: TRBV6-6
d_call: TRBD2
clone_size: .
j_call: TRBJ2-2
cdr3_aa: CAGSRLALANTGELFF
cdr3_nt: TGTGCCGGCAGCCGACTAGCGCTCGCGAACACCGGGGAGCTGTTTTTT

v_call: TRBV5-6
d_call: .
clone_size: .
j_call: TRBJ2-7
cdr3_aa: CASSLWASRSYEQYF
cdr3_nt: TGTGCCAGCAGCTTGTGGGCTAGCCGATCCTACGAGCAGTACTTC

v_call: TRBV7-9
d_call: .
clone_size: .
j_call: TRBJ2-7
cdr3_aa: CASRKGGNAYEQYF
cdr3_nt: TGTGCCAGCAGAAAGGGGGGGAACGCCTACGAGCAGTACTTC

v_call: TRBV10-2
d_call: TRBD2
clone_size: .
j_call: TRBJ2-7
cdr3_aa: CASSALAGASSYEQYF
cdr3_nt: TGCGCCAGCAGTGCGCTAGCGGGAGCTAGCTCCTACGAGCAGTACTTC

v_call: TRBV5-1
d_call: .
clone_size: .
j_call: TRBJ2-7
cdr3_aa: CASSLGLGAYEQYF
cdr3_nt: TGCGCCAGCAGCTTGGGACTAGGGGCCTACGAGCAGTACTTC

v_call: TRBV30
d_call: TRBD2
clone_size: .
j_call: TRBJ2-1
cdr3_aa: CAWSFSGSYEQFF
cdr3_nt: TGTGCCTGGAGCTTTAGCGGGAGCTATGAGCAGTTCTTC

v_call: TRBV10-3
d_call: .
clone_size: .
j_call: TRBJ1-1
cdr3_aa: CAISERGLTEAFF
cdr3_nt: TGTGCCATCAGTGAGCGGGGGTTGACTGAAGCTTTCTTT

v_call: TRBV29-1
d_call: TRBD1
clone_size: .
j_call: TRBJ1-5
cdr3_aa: CSVATGREPQHF
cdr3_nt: TGCAGCGTTGCGACAGGGCGGGAGCCCCAGCATTTT

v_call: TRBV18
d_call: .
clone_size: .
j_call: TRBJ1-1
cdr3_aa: CASSPPRVMNTEAFF
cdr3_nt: TGTGCCAGCTCACCACCACGGGTTATGAACACTGAAGCTTTCTTT

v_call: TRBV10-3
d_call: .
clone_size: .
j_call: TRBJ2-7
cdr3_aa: CATSREGNYEQYF
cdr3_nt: TGTGCCACCTCCCGGGAAGGGAACTACGAGCAGTACTTC

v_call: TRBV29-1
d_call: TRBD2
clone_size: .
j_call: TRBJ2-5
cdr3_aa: CSVEDRGGETQYF
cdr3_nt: TGCAGCGTTGAAGATCGGGGGGGAGAGACCCAGTACTTC

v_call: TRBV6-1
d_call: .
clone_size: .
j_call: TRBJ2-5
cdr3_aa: CASSEVLGSGETQYF
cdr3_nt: TGTGCCAGCAGTGAAGTTCTCGGGAGTGGAGAGACCCAGTACTTC

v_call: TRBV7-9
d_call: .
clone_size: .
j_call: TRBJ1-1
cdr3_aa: CASSLGIVGRNTEAFF
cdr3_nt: TGTGCCAGCAGCTTAGGAATTGTGGGCAGGAACACTGAAGCTTTCTTT

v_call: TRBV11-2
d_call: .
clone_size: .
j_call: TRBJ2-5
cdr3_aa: CASSLGVGDSTQETQYF
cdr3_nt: TGTGCCAGCAGCTTAGGTGTGGGGGACTCAACTCAAGAGACCCAGTACTTC

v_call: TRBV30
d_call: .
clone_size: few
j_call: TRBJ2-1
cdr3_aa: CAWSPGAYNEQFF
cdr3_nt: TGTGCCTGGAGTCCCGGGGCCTACAATGAGCAGTTCTTC

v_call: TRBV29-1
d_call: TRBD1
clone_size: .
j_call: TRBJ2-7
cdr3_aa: CSVQGTGAREQYF
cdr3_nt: TGCAGCGTTCAGGGGACAGGGGCTCGGGAGCAGTACTTC

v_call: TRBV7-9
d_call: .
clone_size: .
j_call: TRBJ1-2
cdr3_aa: CASIGGVGYTF
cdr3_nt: TGTGCCAGCATTGGCGGGGTTGGCTACACCTTC

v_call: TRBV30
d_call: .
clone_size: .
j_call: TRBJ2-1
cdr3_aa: CAWNPQGYNEQFF
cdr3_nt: TGTGCCTGGAACCCGCAGGGCTACAATGAGCAGTTCTTC

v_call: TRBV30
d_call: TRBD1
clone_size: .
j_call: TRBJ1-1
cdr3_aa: CAWRADRGTEAFF
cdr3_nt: TGTGCCTGGAGGGCCGACAGGGGGACTGAAGCTTTCTTT

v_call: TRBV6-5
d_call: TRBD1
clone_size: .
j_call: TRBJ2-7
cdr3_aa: CASSLRQGGYEQYF
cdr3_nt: TGTGCCAGCAGTTTGCGACAGGGGGGCTACGAGCAGTACTTC

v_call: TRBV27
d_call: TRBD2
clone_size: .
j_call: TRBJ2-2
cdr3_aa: CASSLAGRFTGELFF
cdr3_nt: TGTGCCAGCAGTCTAGCGGGAAGATTCACCGGGGAGCTGTTTTTT

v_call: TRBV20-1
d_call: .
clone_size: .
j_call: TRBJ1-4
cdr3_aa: CSARRNEKLFF
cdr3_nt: TGCAGTGCTAGGCGTAATGAAAAACTGTTTTTT

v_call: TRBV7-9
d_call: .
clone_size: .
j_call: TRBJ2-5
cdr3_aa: CASSLGTGQARYPETQYF
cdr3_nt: TGTGCCAGCAGCTTAGGAACAGGGCAAGCCAGGTATCCGGAGACCCAGTACTTC

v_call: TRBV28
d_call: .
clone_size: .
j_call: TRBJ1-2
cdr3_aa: CASSLNTNYGYTF
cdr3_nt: TGTGCCAGCAGTTTAAACACTAACTATGGCTACACCTTC

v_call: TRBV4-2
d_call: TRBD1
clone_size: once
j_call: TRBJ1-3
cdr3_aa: CASSRTGVGNTIYF
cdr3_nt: TGTGCCAGCAGCCGGACAGGGGTCGGAAACACCATATATTTT

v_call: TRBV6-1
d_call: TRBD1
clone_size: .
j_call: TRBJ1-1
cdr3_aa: CASSAGTANTEAFF
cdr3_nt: TGTGCCAGCAGCGCCGGGACAGCGAACACTGAAGCTTTCTTT

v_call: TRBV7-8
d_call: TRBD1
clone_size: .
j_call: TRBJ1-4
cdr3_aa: CASGRDRGEKLFF
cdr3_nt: TGTGCCAGCGGCCGGGACAGGGGCGAAAAACTGTTTTTT

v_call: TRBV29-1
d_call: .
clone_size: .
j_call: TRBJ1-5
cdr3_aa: CSVGEGNQYQPQHF
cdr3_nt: TGCAGCGTTGGGGAGGGGAACCAATATCAGCCCCAGCATTTT

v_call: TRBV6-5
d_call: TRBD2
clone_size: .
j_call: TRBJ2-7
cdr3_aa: CASSYGTSGSYEQYF
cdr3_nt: TGTGCCAGCAGTTACGGGACTAGCGGCTCCTACGAGCAGTACTTC

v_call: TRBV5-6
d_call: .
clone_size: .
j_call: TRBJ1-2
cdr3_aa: CASSSGGRVGDYTF
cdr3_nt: TGTGCCAGCAGCTCCGGGGGACGGGTCGGGGACTACACCTTC

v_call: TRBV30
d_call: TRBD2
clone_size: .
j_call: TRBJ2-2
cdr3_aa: CAWSRLAGLRELFF
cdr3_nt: TGTGCCTGGAGCAGGCTAGCGGGCCTGCGGGAGCTGTTTTTT

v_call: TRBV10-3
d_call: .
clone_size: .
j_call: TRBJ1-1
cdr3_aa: CAISDGVSEAFF
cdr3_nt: TGTGCCATCAGTGATGGAGTTTCTGAAGCTTTCTTT

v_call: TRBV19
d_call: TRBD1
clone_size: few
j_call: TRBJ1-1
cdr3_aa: CASSIVGQATEAFF
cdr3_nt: TGTGCCAGTAGTATAGTCGGACAGGCCACTGAAGCTTTCTTT

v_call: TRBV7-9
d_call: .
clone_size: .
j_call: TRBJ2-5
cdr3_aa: CASSLDTGIETQYF
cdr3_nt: TGTGCCAGCAGCTTAGATACAGGGATAGAGACCCAGTACTTC

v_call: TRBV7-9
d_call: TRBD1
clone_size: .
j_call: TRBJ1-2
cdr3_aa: CASSILDRTYGYTF
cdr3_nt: TGTGCCAGCAGCATTCTGGACAGGACCTATGGCTACACCTTC

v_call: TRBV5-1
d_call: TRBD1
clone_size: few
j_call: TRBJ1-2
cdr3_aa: CASSLQTGDGYTF
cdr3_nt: TGCGCCAGCAGCTTGCAAACAGGGGACGGCTACACCTTC

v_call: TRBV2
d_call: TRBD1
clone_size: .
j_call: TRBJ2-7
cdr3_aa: CASSDQGGGVNEQYF
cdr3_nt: TGTGCCAGCAGTGACCAAGGGGGCGGTGTCAACGAGCAGTACTTC

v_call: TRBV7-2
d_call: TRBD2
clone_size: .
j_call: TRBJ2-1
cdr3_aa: CASSLSLLAEFF
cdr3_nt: TGTGCCAGCAGCTTATCCCTACTAGCGGAGTTCTTC